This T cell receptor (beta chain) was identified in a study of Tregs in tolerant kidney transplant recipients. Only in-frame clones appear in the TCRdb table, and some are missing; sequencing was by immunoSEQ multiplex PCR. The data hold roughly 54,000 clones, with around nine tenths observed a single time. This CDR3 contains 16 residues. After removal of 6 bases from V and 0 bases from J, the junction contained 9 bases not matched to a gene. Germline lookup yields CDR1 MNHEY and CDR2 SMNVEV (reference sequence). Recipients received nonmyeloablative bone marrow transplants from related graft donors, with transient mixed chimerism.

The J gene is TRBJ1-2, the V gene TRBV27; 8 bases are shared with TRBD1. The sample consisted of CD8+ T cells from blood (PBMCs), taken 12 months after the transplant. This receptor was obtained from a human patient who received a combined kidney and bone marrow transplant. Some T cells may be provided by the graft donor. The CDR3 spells CASSVGAGGSNYGYTF. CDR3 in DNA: TGTGCCAGCAGCGTGGGGGCAGGGGGCTCTAACTATGGCTACACCTTC.